The next 18 T cell receptor beta chains were all read from a single sample in a study of blood T cell repertoires in COVID-19. Here immunoSEQ multiplex PCR was the method, and the copy in TCRdb shows in-frame clones only, minus some. The table shows about 250,000 clones, with 87% occurring only once. The sample comprised peripheral blood. The receptors stem from a man in his late teens or twenties with active or convalescent COVID-19.

This clone was observed once. This rearrangement joins TRBV5-1 to TRBJ1-1; D not certain. This CDR3 has 14 amino acids. Trimming left V 0 bases short and J 0 bases short, with 6 bases between. CDR1 is SGHRS, CDR2 YFSETQ, per germline. The CDR3 region is CASSLANMNTEAFF. In DNA form, the CDR3 reads TGCGCCAGCAGCTTGGCAAACATGAACACTGAAGCTTTCTTT.

The gene calls are TRBV7-2 and TRBJ2-7; 15 bases are a match to TRBD2. Germline V CDR1 and CDR2: SGHTA, FQGNSA. This CDR3 comprises 17 residues. The J segment lost 4 bases and the V segment lost 5 bases, leaving 9 bases of the junction unmatched. DNA for the CDR3: TGTGCCAGCAGCCCCCGGACTAGCGGGGGGGATTTTTACGAGCAGTACTTC. It specifies CASSPRTSGGDFYEQYF.

The chain employs TRBV2 and TRBJ1-3, with D possibly being TRBD1 (5 bases). The CDR3 runs 13 residues. Germline CDR1 is SNHLY and CDR2 is FYNNEI. The ends were cut back, 10 bases at V and 2 bases at J, with 12 bases in the middle. CDR3 coding DNA: TGTGCCACAGGGAGGGGAGCTGGAAACACCATATATTTT. This sequence encodes CATGRGAGNTIYF. Full variable domain (remainder filled in from reference TRBV2 and TRBJ1-3): EPEVTQTPSHQVTQMGQEVILRCVPISNHLYFYWYRQILGQKVEFLVSFYNNEISEKSEIFDDQFSVERPDGSNFTLKIRSTKLEDSAMYFCATGRGAGNTIYFGEGSWLTVV.

The chain uses TRBV11-3 and TRBJ2-1; 11 nucleotides match TRBD2. The length of the CDR3 is 17 residues. The V gene's germline CDR1 is SGHNT and CDR2 YENEEA. V was pared by 2 bases and J by 4 bases, with 7 bases of the junction left unmatched. In nucleotides, the CDR3 is TGTGCCAGCAGCTTAAGGCTAGCGGGGGGAGGATACAATGAGCAGTTCTTC. Its translation: CASSLRLAGGGYNEQFF.

V gene TRBV7-9 combines with J gene TRBJ2-6; D gene uncertain. V was shortened by 5 bases and J by 2 bases, with 16 bases between the two germline ends. The CDR3 is made up of 17 amino acids. CDR1 and CDR2 (germline): SEHNR, FQNEAQ (reference sequence). The CDR3 is CASSPSLGSAGANVLTF. The DNA for the CDR3 is TGTGCCAGCAGCCCAAGTTTGGGCTCAGCTGGGGCCAACGTCCTGACTTTC. The variable domain in full, completed from reference TRBV7-9 and TRBJ2-6, reads DTGVSQNPRHKITKRGQNVTFRCDPISEHNRLYWYRQTLGQGPEFLTYFQNEAQLEKSRLLSDRFSAERPKGSFSTLEIQRTEQGDSAMYLCASSPSLGSAGANVLTFGAGSRLTVL.

The rearrangement uses TRBV27 and TRBJ1-2, with D maybe TRBD1 (5 bases). V was shortened by 3 bases and J by 7 bases, with 12 bases between the two germline ends. The CDR3 consists of 13 residues. Germline V lookup: CDR1 MNHEY, CDR2 SMNVEV (reference sequence). Here the CDR3 DNA reads TGTGCCAGCAGTTTTGGAGGGACGGGTGGCTACACCTTC. Translating it yields CASSFGGTGGYTF.

The CDR3 region is CASSPEIGTAGNTIYF. CDR3 sequence (DNA): TGTGCCAGCAGCCCAGAGATCGGGACAGCAGGAAACACCATATATTTT. The chain carries TRBV14 and TRBJ1-3; 7 bases align to TRBD1. Germline CDR1 SGHDN, CDR2 FVKESK. CDR3 size: 16 residues. J lost 4 bases, V lost 4 bases, and 10 bases had no gene match.

The rearrangement uses TRBV2 and TRBJ1-1; D gene uncertain. The CDR3 extends over 15 amino acids. Looked up from germline, CDR1 is SNHLY and CDR2 is FYNNEI. V was shortened by 1 base and J by 2 bases, with 11 bases between the two germline ends. CDR3 coding DNA: TGTGCCAGCAGTGAAGGCTATCTAGGAAACACTGAAGCTTTCTTT. The encoded protein is CASSEGYLGNTEAFF.

V and J are TRBV18 and TRBJ2-5; TRBD1 matches at 9 bases. J gave up 2 bases and V 2 bases, and 9 bases lay outside the gene matches. The germline CDR1 and CDR2 sequences are KGHSH and LQKENI. The CDR3 length is 17 residues. The CDR3 DNA reads as TGTGCCAGCTCACCATACCATAAGACAGGGGGGCAAGAGACCCAGTACTTC. It codes for CASSPYHKTGGQETQYF.

The V and J genes are TRBV27 and TRBJ2-1; D perhaps matches TRBD1 (6 bases). V was clipped by 6 bases and J by 0 bases, with 9 bases between them. CDR3 length equals 14 residues. Germline V gene sequence: CDR1 MNHEY, CDR2 SMNVEV (reference sequence). For the CDR3, the DNA is TGTGCCAGCAGCCTCAGGGGCTCCTACAATGAGCAGTTCTTC. Its translation: CASSLRGSYNEQFF.

With respect to this clone: Within the sample, other DNA sequences also encode this same CDR3. This chain uses TRBV2 with TRBJ1-1; D remains ambiguous. Germline values: CDR1 SNHLY, CDR2 FYNNEI. Trimming stripped 3 bases from V and 1 base from J, with 6 bases between. The CDR3 spans 13 residues. The CDR3 coding sequence is TGTGCCAGCAGTGACCGGGGGAACACTGAAGCTTTCTTT. It yields the protein CASSDRGNTEAFF.

The rearrangement uses TRBV21-1 and TRBJ2-2; TRBD2 is the table's D call and was not checked against the DNA. TRBV21-1 is labeled a pseudogene. The length of the CDR3 is 20 residues. The CDR3 sequence is CASSKVRSSGGSGNTGELFF. In DNA form, the CDR3 reads TGTGCCAGCAGCAAAGTCCGGAGTAGCGGGGGATCCGGGAACACCGGGGAGCTGTTTTTT.

Remarks on this clone: The junction differs from germline at one of its ends, possibly a read error. The CDR3 DNA is TGTGCCAGCAGCTTGGGACAGGGGGCGGGAAGCCGCTTT. Protein product: CASSLGQGAGSRF. The V call is TRBV5-8, the J call TRBJ1-1; 10 bases align to TRBD1. CDR1 is SGHTS, CDR2 YDEGEE, per germline. CDR3 length equals 13 residues.

This sequence joins TRBV4-3 and TRBJ2-1, with D possibly matching TRBD2 (6 bases). The V and J ends lost 0 bases and 8 bases respectively, with 11 bases between them. The CDR3 extends over 14 amino acids. Germline CDR1 reads LGHNA; CDR2 reads YSLEER. The CDR3 sequence: CASSQDLEGHEQFF. The CDR3 DNA is TGCGCCAGCAGCCAAGATTTGGAGGGGCATGAGCAGTTCTTC.

The chain has TRBV19 and TRBJ1-2; 10 bases are a match to TRBD1. The junction had 5 bases not matched to a gene; V was cut back by 7 bases and J by 3 bases. Looked up from germline, CDR1 is LNHDA and CDR2 is SQIVND (reference sequence). The CDR3 contains 14 residues. In DNA form, the CDR3 reads TGTGCCAGTACCCCGGACAGGGGGTACTATGGCTACACCTTC. Protein product: CASTPDRGYYGYTF.

The gene calls are TRBV14 and TRBJ1-2; 8 positions agree with TRBD1. Trimming at V came to 4 bases and at J to 7 bases, leaving 5 bases not matched to a gene. The CDR3 runs to 13 residues. CDR1 is SGHDN, CDR2 FVKESK, per germline. CDR3: CASSRQGAGGYTF. For the CDR3, the DNA is TGTGCCAGCAGCCGGCAGGGGGCAGGTGGCTACACCTTC.

The rearrangement uses TRBV19 and TRBJ2-1; 9 bases are a match to TRBD1. The CDR3 consists of 15 residues. The trim removed 5 bases at V and 6 bases at J, leaving 8 bases unmatched. CDR1 is LNHDA, CDR2 SQIVND, per germline (reference sequence). For the CDR3, the DNA is TGTGCCAGTAGTCCAGACAGGGGGGTGGTCAATGAGCAGTTCTTC. It codes for CASSPDRGVVNEQFF.

This rearrangement joins TRBV19 to TRBJ2-2, with TRBD1 as a possible D gene (6 bases). Germline CDR1 LNHDA, CDR2 SQIVND (reference sequence). Between the trimmed V and J ends, which lost 6 bases and 7 bases, there was a span of 18 bases. This CDR3 spans 15 amino acids. DNA of the CDR3: TGTGCCAGTAGCCAGCTGGACAGATTTCACGGGGAGCTGTTTTTT. Its translation is CASSQLDRFHGELFF.